The next 7 T cell receptor beta chains were all read from a single sample in a study of T-cell reconstitution after alpha-beta-depleted transplantation in children (dated by TCRdb to 2016 to 2018). The library was obtained by PCR. Data came from an Illumina HiSeq 2500. To normalize quantification of the TCRbeta repertoire, the TCR libraries were built with molecular barcoding that relied on unique molecular identifiers. TCRdb redid the processing of the public reads, applying fastp at Q25 and MiXCR, and retained in-frame beta chains. Rows merge per CDR3 protein into single entries with the most common DNA and genes. Present in this sample are roughly 500,000 distinct CDR3 sequences, 30% to 35% of which were seen just once. Under 3% of the sample lies in the top ten. This material consisted of PBMCs from the stem cell graft donor, taken from the stem cell graft. The receptor set was obtained from a human donor who donated a stem cell graft to a child with aplastic anemia.

A few counts support this clonotype. The chain uses TRBV12-3 or TRBV12-4 and TRBJ2-5; TRBD1 aligns across 9 bases. Trimming cost V 6 bases and J 5 bases; bases outside gene matches: 4. This CDR3 spans 13 amino acids. CDR3 residues: CASRRTGAETQYF. CDR3 in DNA: TGTGCCAGCAGGAGGACAGGGGCGGAGACCCAGTACTTC.

In this sample, this clonotype turned up a few times. This chain joins TRBV12-3 or TRBV12-4 and TRBJ2-6, with D unresolved. CDR3 length equals 15 residues. V was cut by 7 bases and J by 0 bases, with 10 bases left in between. The CDR3 DNA reads as TGTGCCAGCACAGCGTCCAGCTCTGGGGCCAACGTCCTGACTTTC. It specifies CASTASSSGANVLTF.

This clonotype has only one observation. The chain recombines TRBV7-9 with TRBJ1-3; no definite D call. The germline V and J ends were trimmed by 5 bases and 0 bases, with 8 bases remaining between them. CDR1 is SEHNR and CDR2 is FQNEAQ in the germline V gene (reference sequence). The CDR3 extends over 14 amino acids. CDR3 residues: CASSLDFSGNTIYF. CDR3 DNA: TGTGCCAGCAGCCTAGACTTCTCTGGAAACACCATATATTTT.

This clonotype was observed a few times. The rearrangement joins TRBV12-3 or TRBV12-4 to TRBJ2-5; 9 nucleotides agree with TRBD1. The J segment lost 4 bases and the V segment lost 7 bases, leaving 13 bases of the junction unmatched. The CDR3 spans 16 residues. CDR3 nucleotide sequence: TGTGCCAGCAACTCCATTGGGGGACAGGGAATAGAGACCCAGTACTTC. Protein: CASNSIGGQGIETQYF.

This clonotype has just a few counts. This chain joins TRBV13 and TRBJ1-1; TRBD1 is a possible D gene (5 bases). The CDR3 runs 15 residues. Trimming pared 3 bases from V and 6 bases from J, leaving 17 bases between. Per germline, CDR1 PRHDT and CDR2 FYEKMQ (reference sequence). The CDR3 DNA reads as TGTGCCAGCAGCTTGGACTCACGAATGGGGGCTGAAGCTTTCTTT. Amino acids: CASSLDSRMGAEAFF.

This clonotype was found a few times. The genes are TRBV9 and TRBJ2-1; D is possibly TRBD1 (5 bases). Germline V gene sequence: CDR1 SGDLS, CDR2 YYNGEE. The V end lost 3 bases, the J end lost 0 bases, and 16 bases lay between the germline ends. The CDR3 is 17 residues long. CDR3 loop: CASSDQGRGGSYNEQFF. The CDR3 DNA is TGTGCCAGCAGCGACCAGGGAAGGGGCGGCTCCTACAATGAGCAGTTCTTC.

V usage is TRBV28 and J usage is TRBJ2-4, with a weak D call TRBD1 (6 bases). CDR1 is MDHEN and CDR2 is SYDVKM in the germline V gene. CDR3 length: 16 residues. V gave up 4 bases and J gave up 5 bases, with 18 bases separating them. The CDR3 DNA follows: TGTGCCAGCAGTTCTGACTCGTGGACAGAGGAAAACATTCAGTACTTC. Protein: CASSSDSWTEENIQYF.